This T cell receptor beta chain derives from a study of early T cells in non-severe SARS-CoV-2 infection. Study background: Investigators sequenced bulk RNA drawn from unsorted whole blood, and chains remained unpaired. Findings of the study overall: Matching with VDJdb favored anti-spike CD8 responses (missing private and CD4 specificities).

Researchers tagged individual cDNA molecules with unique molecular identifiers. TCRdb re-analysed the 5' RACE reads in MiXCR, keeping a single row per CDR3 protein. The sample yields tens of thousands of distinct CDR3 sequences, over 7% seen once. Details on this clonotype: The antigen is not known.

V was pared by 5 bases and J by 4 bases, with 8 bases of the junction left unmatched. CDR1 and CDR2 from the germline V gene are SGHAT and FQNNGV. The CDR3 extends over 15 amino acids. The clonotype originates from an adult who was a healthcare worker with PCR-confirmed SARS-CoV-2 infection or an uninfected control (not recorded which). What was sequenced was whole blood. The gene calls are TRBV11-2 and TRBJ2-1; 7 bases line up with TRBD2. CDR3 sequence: CASSLLGTIYNEQFF. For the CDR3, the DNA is TGTGCCAGCAGCCTCCTTGGGACTATATACAATGAGCAGTTCTTC.